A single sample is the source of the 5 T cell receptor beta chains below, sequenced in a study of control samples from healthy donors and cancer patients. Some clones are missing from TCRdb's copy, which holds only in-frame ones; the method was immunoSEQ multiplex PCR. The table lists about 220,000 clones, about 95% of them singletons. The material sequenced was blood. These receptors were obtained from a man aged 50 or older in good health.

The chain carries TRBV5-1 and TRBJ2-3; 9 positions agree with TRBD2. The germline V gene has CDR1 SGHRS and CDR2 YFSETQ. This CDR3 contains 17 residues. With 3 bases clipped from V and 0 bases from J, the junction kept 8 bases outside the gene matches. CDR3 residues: CASSSYYLAGSTDTQYF. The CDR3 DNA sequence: TGCGCCAGCAGCTCCTACTATCTAGCGGGGAGCACAGATACGCAGTATTTT.

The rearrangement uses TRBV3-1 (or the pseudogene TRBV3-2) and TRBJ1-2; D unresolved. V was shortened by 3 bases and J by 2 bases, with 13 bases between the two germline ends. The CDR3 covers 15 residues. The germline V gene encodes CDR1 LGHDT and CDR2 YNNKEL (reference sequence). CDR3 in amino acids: CASSQGGYANYGYTF. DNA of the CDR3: TGTGCCAGCAGCCAGGGCGGGTACGCAAACTATGGCTACACCTTC.

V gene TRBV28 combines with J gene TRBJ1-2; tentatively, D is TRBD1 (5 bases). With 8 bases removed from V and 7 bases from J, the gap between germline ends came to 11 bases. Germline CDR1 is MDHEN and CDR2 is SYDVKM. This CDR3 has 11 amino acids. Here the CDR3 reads CASARQGGYTF. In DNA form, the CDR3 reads TGTGCCAGCGCCCGCCAGGGTGGCTACACCTTC.

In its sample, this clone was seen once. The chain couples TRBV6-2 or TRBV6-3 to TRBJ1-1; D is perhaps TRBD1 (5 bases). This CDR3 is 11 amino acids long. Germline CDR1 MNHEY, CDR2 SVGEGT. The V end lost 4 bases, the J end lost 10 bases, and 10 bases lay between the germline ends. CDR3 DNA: TGTGCCAGCAGTTCCCAGGGTCGAGCTTTCTTT. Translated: CASSSQGRAFF.

CDR3 sequence (DNA): TGTGCCAGTAGTACCTTCATCCGGGGCAATGAGCAGTTCTTC. The encoded protein is CASSTFIRGNEQFF. The V and J genes are TRBV19 and TRBJ2-1, with a weak D call TRBD2 (5 bases). The CDR3 is made up of 14 amino acids. CDR1 is LNHDA and CDR2 is SQIVND in the germline V gene (reference sequence). V gave up 4 bases and J gave up 6 bases, with 13 bases separating them.